This TCR beta chain was sequenced for a study of blood T cell repertoires in COVID-19. About the research overall: The analysed material was cDNA or gDNA that came from T cells, B-cell-depleted T cells, or PBMCs.

The ends were cut back, 8 bases at V and 7 bases at J, with 9 bases in the middle. This CDR3 spans 12 amino acids. Germline-derived CDR1 and CDR2 are SEHNR and FQNEAQ (reference sequence). Here immunoSEQ multiplex PCR was the method, and the copy in TCRdb shows in-frame clones only, minus some. The table lists 150,000 to 200,000 clones, 65% to 90% of them singletons. The chain recombines TRBV7-9 with TRBJ1-6; D ambiguous. The receptor comes from a man aged 50 to 59 with active or convalescent COVID-19. Material for sequencing was peripheral blood. CDR3 in DNA: TGTGCCAGCTCTACTTGGAATTCACCCCTCCACTTT. Amino acid sequence: CASSTWNSPLHF.